This record covers a single TCR beta chain. This entry belongs to a study of identical twins. In TCRdb, the 5' RACE reads were re-called with MiXCR into one record per CDR3 protein. The table lists approximately 500,000 distinct CDR3 sequences, 24% of them singletons. The germline V gene encodes CDR1 MNHNS and CDR2 SASEGT. The CDR3 sequence is 14 residues long. Trimming took off 5 bases at V and 7 bases at J, with 15 bases between the two ends. The same sample was also studied in work on T cells expressing NK-cell markers. That source adds: Within several experiments, an anti-gamma-delta TCR antibody kept the sorting limited to alpha-beta TCR T cells.

This TCR was sampled from a woman younger than 30 in good health. The V and J genes are TRBV6-1 and TRBJ2-1; D is possibly TRBD2 (6 bases). Sequencing used CD4+ T cells sorted from blood. The CDR3 nucleotides read TGTGCCAGCAGTCCCCAACTCGCGGGGAATGAGCAGTTCTTC. Protein sequence: CASSPQLAGNEQFF.